Reported below is one TCR beta chain. This specimen comes from a study of control samples from healthy donors and cancer patients. Method: immunoSEQ multiplex PCR; TCRdb's copy keeps in-frame clones and lacks some. The sample holds 70,000 to 100,000 clones; 70% to 90% are singletons and the top ten take 1.9%. CDR3 length: 15 residues. Germline V gene data show CDR1 as GTSNPN and CDR2 as SVGIG (reference sequence). V gave up 6 bases and J gave up 0 bases, with 12 bases separating them. This receptor was obtained from a woman aged 55-75 years with head and neck cancer. This chain joins TRBV30 and TRBJ1-6; weak D call: TRBD1 (6 bases). Sequencing used PBMCs. The CDR3 sequence: CACPGQSSYNSPLHF. CDR3 nucleotide sequence: TGTGCCTGCCCCGGACAGAGCTCCTATAATTCACCCCTCCACTTT. Using reference TRBV30 and TRBJ1-6 for the parts outside the CDR3, the full variable domain is SQTIHQWPATLVQPVGSPLSLECTVEGTSNPNLYWYRQAAGRGLQLLFYSVGIGQISSEVPQNLSASRPQDRQFILSSKKLLLSDSGFYLCACPGQSSYNSPLHFGNGTRLTVT.